This TCR beta chain was recovered during a study of cytomegalovirus exposure and HLA in healthy donors (dated by TCRdb to the late 2010s). Looking at the study overall: An earlier analysis of under 600 of the donors reported more than 250 Gb of sequence data and some 120 million unique TCR beta sequences from 190 million or so T cells. The study aimed to test whether signatures of past pathogen exposure could be identified by cataloging public T cell receptors. Among the roughly 370 genotyped donors, around 79% belonged to the genetic ancestry cluster associated with self-reported Caucasian donors. To predict cytomegalovirus infection status, the study combined high-throughput TCR immunosequencing, statistical association of individual TCRs with disease status, and machine learning. HLA typing included class I and class II loci at four-digit resolution. A later analysis re-examined previously published TCR beta repertoires from 600 to 700 donors and added high-resolution HLA genotyping to investigate patterns of TCR occurrence. Typing coverage varied by locus: roughly 620-640 donors for A, B, C, DRB1 and DQB1; roughly 510 for DQA1; about 590 for DPA1; approximately 470 for DPB1. An early release that covered fewer than 750 HLA-typed donors contained approximately 300 gigabases of sequencing data and around 80 million unique TCR sequences. The study used immunosequencing to profile the T cell repertoires of hundreds of subjects and linked those repertoires to cytomegalovirus serostatus. A separate validation cohort of approximately 120 different subjects was used in addition to the 666-subject first cohort. All discovery cohort repertoires had been generated using a single sequencing platform. Rather than drawing on any new phenotypic data, the later analysis identified candidate immune exposures from TCR beta sequences and the way those sequences occurred across donors. On average, around 200,000 unique TCR beta nucleotide sequences were sequenced per donor among several hundred genotyped donors of the cohort, with about 17% of those sequences being non-productive. An earlier analysis of around 640 of the donors used high-throughput TCR beta sequencing to judge whether each TCR beta V gene segment behaved as functional or pseudogenic. Because of strong linkage in the cohort, four to six DR-DQ haplotypes were treated as single units for association and clustering. Donor age, sex, ethnicity and CMV serostatus were collected together with the repertoire data. A later genetic analysis took genome-wide SNP genotypes for about 65% of the roughly 670 donors and used that subset as a discovery cohort. General study outcomes and caveats: Compared with the roughly 710-donor mean, donors in an Asian-associated ancestry cluster had fewer N-insertions in productive TCRs, according to a later genetic analysis. In an earlier analysis of about 550 of the donors, most TCR beta V segments were observed in productive rearrangements about 87% or about 30% of the time, broadly matching IMGT annotations. In a later analysis, several top co-occurrence clusters were reported to appear linked to parvovirus B19, influenza, CMV and Epstein-Barr virus. V-gene and J-gene trimming of TCR beta chains was associated with a missense DCLRE1C variant in a later genetic analysis, and the association was replicated in an independent cohort. Cytomegalovirus status was reported to be diagnosed by the classifier with high specificity and sensitivity in both the original and validation cohorts. In a later analysis, the rate of TCR association differed among HLA loci, with DRB1 alleles having the most associated TCRs and HLA-C alleles having the fewest. While some public TCRs were present in many individuals, most TCR sequences turned up only very rarely across donors. Most CMV-associated TCR beta chains appeared to be HLA-restricted in a later analysis, and the HLA associations seemed to be driven largely by CMV exposure. At a false discovery rate of 0.05, a later analysis linked approximately 18,000 TCR beta sequences to specific HLA alleles. Because counts were too low, seventeen rarely observed V segments, including chromosome 9 orphons, were left out of the earlier analysis of 587 of the donors. The only immune exposure information available for the cohort was CMV serostatus. The study gave a list of some 150 TCR beta chains associated with cytomegalovirus. According to the authors, the approach could potentially be generalized to other disease states and immunological phenotypes. Presence/absence analyses assumed roughly uniform sequencing depth across donors, an assumption that may not hold. Linkage disequilibrium might explain the correlated functional status among segregating V segments, but an unknown experimental factor could not be excluded. When HLA alleles, especially DR and DQ, strongly co-occurred, attributing TCR associations to individual alleles was difficult. A further reported finding was that TCR beta sequences accurately predicted the HLA-A and HLA-B alleles for most subjects in the first cohort. This cohort had only TCR beta chains sequenced, and the lack of alpha or paired-chain data limited which features could be detected. A group of highly shared sequence variants was considered likely to be a technical artifact of the sequencing pipeline. A later analysis found that HLA-associated TCR beta chains were more clonally expanded and had lower generation probabilities than equally common non-associated chains. Because HLA typing was unavailable for some donors at each locus, only the typed subset was used in association tests. Three of the identified cytomegalovirus-associated TCR beta chains were confirmed in vitro to be specific for cytomegalovirus antigens. Some IMGT-functional V segments, including TRBV6-2 and TRBV6-3, could not be distinguished by the 87-base-pair reads and were therefore excluded.

The cohort was made up of about 610 healthy bone marrow donors. Cohort members were all nominally healthy when sampled, although unrecorded immune exposures were likely present. The donor tested CMV seropositive and was one of the 289 seropositive cohort members. Every donor gave a peripheral blood sample, and the peripheral blood mononuclear cells from that sample were used for TCR beta sequencing. Genomic DNA was extracted from the blood cell samples with the Qiagen DNeasy Blood Extraction Kit. A distance of 12 bases separates the germline ends of V and J, which lose 6 bases and 1 base respectively. CDR1 and CDR2 are drawn from the germline V gene (reference sequence): MNHEY, SMNVEV. The CDR3 runs 14 residues from the cysteine to the phenylalanine. Only the CDR3 part of the read is kept: 42 bases, read in frame from the first base. A word on this clone: The antigen it recognizes is unknown.

Library preparation used the immunoSEQ multiplex PCR assay. For the multiplex PCR, a mixture combining 60 forward primers for TCR Vbeta segments and 13 reverse primers for TCR Jbeta segments was used. The CDR3 region of rearranged TCR beta genes was amplified from genomic DNA by a multiplex PCR assay. The amplified TCR beta libraries were sequenced on the Illumina HiSeq System as 87-base-pair reads. Concerning the study's data processing: A later analysis counted about 82 million unique TCR beta chains across the approximately 700 repertoires, and some 11 million of these chains were shared by at least two donors. To remove PCR and sequencing errors, raw reads were error-corrected and collapsed into unique sequences using a nearest-neighbor algorithm that merged closely related sequences. CDR3 sequences were aligned to IMGT reference sequences to assign V, D and J gene segments. For a sequence to be retained, a match of at least six nucleotides was required to both a V gene segment and a J gene segment. A rearrangement counted as productive if the CDR3 had no stop codons and remained in frame with V and J, and every other rearrangement counted as non-productive. Following IMGT convention, CDR3 was defined as the stretch from the second conserved V-encoded cysteine up to the conserved J-encoded phenylalanine. The earlier analysis of some 540 of the donors excluded any sequence lacking an unambiguous match to a single V gene segment. An earlier analysis of approximately 590 of the donors called V segments functional above 56.7% productive rearrangements and segregating when the between-donor standard deviation exceeded 5%. To diagnose cytomegalovirus status from the catalog of TCR beta chain sequences, a statistical classification framework was built. In a later analysis, TCR nucleotide sequences were compared against IMGT/GENE-DB human TR gene sequences so that V and J genes could be assigned. The TCRdist pipeline was used in a later analysis to assign CDR3 sequences and most-parsimonious VDJ recombination scenarios. In a later analysis, each TCR beta chain was defined by its CDR3 amino acid sequence together with its V-gene family, and reads without a unique V-gene family were excluded. To address suspected cross-contamination and a sequencing artifact, a later analysis removed 450 to 700 highly shared, low-generation-probability nucleotide sequences. A later analysis calculated a clonal expansion index for each public chain from normalized within-repertoire ranks of inferred template counts. In a later analysis, generation probabilities were computed using a VDJ recombination model fitted to out-of-frame rearrangements, and the results were checked against IGoR. A later analysis scored TCR-TCR, TCR-HLA and TCR-CMV co-occurrence with hypergeometric tests, applying a repertoire-size bias correction to TCR pairs. In a later analysis, false discovery rates were estimated by permuting HLA or CMV assignments 20 times. In a later analysis, co-occurring TCRs were grouped using DBSCAN, with TCRdist sequence similarity added in when clustering inside HLA-allele-positive subsets. For co-occurrence clustering, repertoires with fewer than 30,000 or more than 120,000 public chains were excluded, along with four or five repertoires with anomalous nucleotide sharing. Here the immuneACCESS table is served through TCRdb, limited to in-frame sequences with V and J called. Missing clones are a known gap in these copies; in checked studies unresolved V genes cover under half, and the rest lacks a known reason. D and trimming come from the DNA, and the V and J calls and clone size come from that table. This sample's table contains around 74,000 clones. Roughly an eighth of the sample comes from the top ten.

This receptor was obtained from a man aged 45-65 years in good health and CMV-seropositive. The chain employs TRBV27 and TRBJ1-1; tentative D gene TRBD1, with 6 bases matching. Sequenced: PBMCs. The CDR3 protein sequence reads: CASRFGQQNTEAFF. At the DNA level, the sequence is TGTGCCAGCAGATTCGGACAGCAGAACACTGAAGCTTTCTTT.